This T cell receptor (beta chain) originates from a study of shared clonotypes between healthy human individuals. It was CD45RO-negative cells, positively selected for CCR7, that made up naive CD8 cells, with terminally differentiated effector memory CD45RA+ cells excluded. Splitting of each subset's genomic DNA was done evenly across several immunoSEQ plates. Only in-frame clones appear in the TCRdb table, and some are missing; sequencing was by immunoSEQ multiplex PCR. The sample lists around 1.9 million clones, roughly 93% occurring once. This CDR3 is 14 amino acids long. J was trimmed by 7 bases and V by 0 bases; bases with no gene match: 5. Germline V gene lookup returns CDR1 MNHEY and CDR2 SMNVEV (reference sequence).

Material for sequencing was naive CD8+ T cells from PBMCs. The chain carries TRBV27 and TRBJ2-7; 8 nucleotides line up with TRBD1. This sequence was found in a young man in good health. Some clones in this sample may be carry-over from other donors' samples. The CDR3, as DNA: TGTGCCAGCAGTTTATCGAGGACAGGGAGGGAGCAGTACTTC. The encoded protein is CASSLSRTGREQYF.